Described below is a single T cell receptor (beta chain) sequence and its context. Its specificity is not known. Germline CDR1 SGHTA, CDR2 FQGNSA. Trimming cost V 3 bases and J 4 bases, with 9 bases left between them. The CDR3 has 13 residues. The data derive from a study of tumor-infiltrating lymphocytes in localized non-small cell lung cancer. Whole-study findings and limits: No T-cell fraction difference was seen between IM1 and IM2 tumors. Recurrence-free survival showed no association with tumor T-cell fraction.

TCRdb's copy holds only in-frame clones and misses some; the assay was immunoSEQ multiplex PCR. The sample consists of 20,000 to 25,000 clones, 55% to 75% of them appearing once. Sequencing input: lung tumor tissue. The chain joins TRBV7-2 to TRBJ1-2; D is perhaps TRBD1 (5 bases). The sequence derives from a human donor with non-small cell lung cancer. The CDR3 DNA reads TGTGCCAGCAGCTTGGGGGAGTTCTATGGCTACACCTTC. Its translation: CASSLGEFYGYTF.